The rows below give T cell receptor beta chains drawn from one sample of a study of T cells in Graves' hyperthyroidism and ophthalmopathy. TCRdb reanalysed the multiplex PCR reads using MiXCR and keeps one entry per CDR3 protein. This table has about 680,000 distinct CDR3 sequences, under 45% appearing once. The specimen was blood. Receptors were obtained from a woman aged 40 to 55 with Graves' hyperthyroidism. CDR3s include the opening cysteine and the closing phenylalanine or tryptophan. D genes are given only for firm matches. Not all rows give a size; the values are once, few, many and, for expanded clones, a class.

d_call	cdr3_length	clone_size	j_call	v_call	cdr3_aa	cdr3_nt
-	15	few	TRBJ2-5	TRBV13	CASSSSPPYQETQYF	TGTGCCAGCAGTTCGTCTCCACCCTACCAAGAGACCCAGTACTTC
TRBD2	17	-	TRBJ2-5	TRBV7-2	CASSPGTSGGARETQYF	TGTGCCAGCAGCCCCGGGACTAGCGGGGGGGCCCGAGAGACCCAGTACTTC
-	15	few	TRBJ1-1	TRBV12-3/TRBV12-4	CASTFKGGMNTEAFF	TGTGCCAGCACCTTCAAGGGGGGCATGAACACTGAAGCTTTCTTT
TRBD1	14	many	TRBJ2-7	TRBV20-1	CSARSRDRAYEQYF	TGCAGTGCTAGATCCCGGGACAGGGCCTACGAGCAGTACTTC
-	13	-	TRBJ2-1	TRBV7-2	CASSQAGTHEQFF	TGTGCCAGCAGCCAAGCCGGGACTCATGAGCAGTTCTTC
-	15	many	TRBJ1-2	TRBV2	CASSVRGSPNYGYTF	TGTGCCAGCAGTGTGCGGGGGTCCCCTAACTATGGCTACACCTTC
-	12	many	TRBJ2-7	TRBV5-5	CASRSGAYEQYF	TGTGCCAGCAGGTCAGGGGCTTACGAGCAGTACTTC
-	16	few	TRBJ2-6	TRBV5-1	CASSLVAISGANVLTF	TGTGCCAGCAGCTTGGTGGCGATCTCTGGGGCCAACGTCCTGACTTTC
-	15	-	TRBJ2-5	TRBV20-1	CSAFGRVGGKETQYF	TGCAGTGCTTTCGGCAGGGTAGGGGGGAAAGAGACCCAGTACTTC
TRBD1	13	-	TRBJ1-5	TRBV19	CASDRVGNQPQHF	TGTGCCAGCGACAGGGTAGGCAATCAGCCCCAGCATTTT
-	14	many	TRBJ2-7	TRBV19	CASSMARGSHEQYF	TGTGCCAGTAGTATGGCCAGGGGTTCTCACGAGCAGTACTTC
TRBD2	16	once	TRBJ2-2	TRBV19	CASSPGLAGVSGELFF	TGTGCCAGTAGTCCGGGACTAGCGGGGGTGAGCGGGGAGCTGTTTTTT
-	13	many	TRBJ2-7	TRBV7-9	CASSLQRGGEQYF	TGTGCCAGCAGCTTACAGAGGGGTGGCGAGCAGTACTTC
-	15	many	TRBJ2-6	TRBV20-1	CSASGQASGANVLTF	TGCAGTGCTAGTGGCCAGGCCTCTGGGGCCAACGTCCTGACTTTC
-	14	-	TRBJ1-1	TRBV6-2/TRBV6-3	CASSYPTRNTEAFF	TGTGCCAGCAGTTACCCTACTAGGAACACTGAAGCTTTCTTT
TRBD1	10	-	TRBJ1-2	TRBV2	CASHRGGYTF	TGTGCCAGCCACAGGGGAGGCTACACCTTC
-	12	-	TRBJ1-5	TRBV12-3/TRBV12-4	CASTLSNQPQHF	TGTGCCAGCACCCTTTCCAATCAGCCCCAGCATTTT
-	13	many	TRBJ2-5	TRBV20-1	CSARWMGGETQYF	TGCAGTGCTAGATGGATGGGAGGAGAGACCCAGTACTTC
-	13	many	TRBJ1-2	TRBV4-3	CASSQGQDYGYTF	TGCGCCAGCAGCCAAGGACAAGACTATGGCTACACCTTC
-	13	many	TRBJ1-2	TRBV20-1	CSASTGVRTASSF	TGCAGTGCTAGTACGGGTGTGAGAACAGCCAGTTCCTTC
-	15	-	TRBJ1-1	TRBV19	CASSINRDRNTEAFF	TGTGCCAGTAGTATAAACAGGGATCGGAACACTGAAGCTTTCTTT
-	14	few	TRBJ2-5	TRBV5-6	CASSGEVEQETQYF	TGTGCCAGCAGCGGGGAGGTAGAGCAAGAGACCCAGTACTTC
-	14	-	TRBJ1-1	TRBV5-1	CASSLEAGRTEAFF	TGCGCCAGCAGCTTGGAAGCGGGCCGCACTGAAGCTTTCTTT
TRBD1	12	many	TRBJ2-7	TRBV20-1	CSAGDRGGEQYF	TGCAGTGCTGGAGACAGGGGCGGAGAGCAGTACTTC
-	13	-	TRBJ2-7	TRBV12-3/TRBV12-4	CASSLPPWGEQYF	TGTGCCAGCAGTTTACCACCGTGGGGCGAGCAGTACTTC
-	10	-	TRBJ1-1	TRBV29-1	CSIVNTEAFF	TGCAGCATCGTGAACACTGAAGCTTTCTTT
-	13	many	TRBJ1-6	TRBV7-9	CASSFGDPSPLHF	TGTGCCAGCAGCTTTGGGGATCCCTCACCCCTCCACTTT
-	12	many	TRBJ2-7	TRBV7-2	CASSVRAYEQYF	TGTGCCAGCTCCGTGCGCGCCTACGAGCAGTACTTC
-	14	many	TRBJ1-1	TRBV19	CASSIEVTNTEAFF	TGTGCCAGTAGTATAGAGGTTACGAACACTGAAGCTTTCTTT
-	14	-	TRBJ1-1	TRBV12-3/TRBV12-4	CASSLSSLGTPPSF	TGTGCCAGCAGTTTAAGCTCCCTTGGGACACCCCCAAGCTTT
-	16	-	TRBJ1-1	TRBV7-9	CASSFDEDSLNTEAFF	TGTGCCAGCAGCTTCGATGAGGACAGTCTCAACACTGAAGCTTTCTTT
-	15	-	TRBJ1-6	TRBV11-3	CASSQDDLGNSPLHF	TGCGCCAGCAGCCAAGATGATTTGGGAAATTCACCCCTCCACTTT
TRBD1	16	many	TRBJ2-6	TRBV11-2	CASSADRGPGANVLTF	TGTGCCAGCAGCGCGGACAGGGGGCCTGGGGCCAACGTCCTGACTTTC
-	14	-	TRBJ1-4	TRBV5-6	CASSWKDRREKLFF	TGTGCCAGCAGCTGGAAGGACCGGAGAGAAAAACTGTTTTTT
TRBD1	19	-	TRBJ2-7	TRBV7-9	CASSLVQRGARDRNYEQYF	TGTGCCAGCAGCTTAGTTCAGCGCGGGGCCCGGGACAGGAACTACGAGCAGTACTTC
-	15	-	TRBJ2-5	TRBV5-6	CASSYTTLRQETQYF	TGTGCCAGCAGCTATACGACGTTGAGACAAGAGACCCAGTACTTC
TRBD1	15	-	TRBJ2-7	TRBV3-1	CASSPRTGAGFEQYF	TGTGCCAGCAGCCCGCGGACAGGGGCGGGATTCGAGCAGTACTTC
TRBD1	15	few	TRBJ1-4	TRBV5-8	CASSFWSGGDEKLFF	TGTGCCAGCAGCTTTTGGTCAGGGGGGGATGAAAAACTGTTTTTT
-	14	-	TRBJ1-1	TRBV11-2	CASSLGEVAAEAFF	TGTGCCAGCAGCTTAGGAGAGGTCGCCGCTGAAGCTTTCTTT
-	13	many	TRBJ1-3	TRBV7-9	CASSPTAGNTIYF	TGTGCCAGCAGCCCGACAGCCGGAAACACCATATATTTT
-	17	-	TRBJ2-3	TRBV7-2	CASSLIPPPSGTDTQYF	TGTGCCAGCAGCTTAATCCCTCCCCCTAGCGGCACAGATACGCAGTATTTT
-	18	-	TRBJ2-6	TRBV15	CATSRDMSLASGANVLTF	TGTGCCACCAGCAGAGATATGTCGCTGGCCTCTGGGGCCAACGTCCTGACTTTC
-	16	few	TRBJ2-5	TRBV27	CASSLLTSGIQETQYF	TGTGCCAGCAGTTTATTAACATCGGGCATCCAAGAGACCCAGTACTTC
-	14	many	TRBJ1-5	TRBV10-3	CAISGAGGNQPQHF	TGTGCCATCAGTGGTGCCGGCGGTAATCAGCCCCAGCATTTT
-	14	few	TRBJ1-2	TRBV19	CAWGPGQKYYGYTF	TGTGCCTGGGGCCCTGGACAGAAGTATTATGGCTACACCTTC
-	11	many	TRBJ1-1	TRBV7-9	CASTPSAEAFF	TGTGCCAGCACCCCGTCAGCTGAAGCTTTCTTT